Detailed here is one T cell receptor beta chain. The antigen remains unidentified. The donor cohort consisted entirely of Caucasian adults residing in Nashville, Tennessee. The data stem from a study of shared clonotypes between healthy human individuals. Measured with immunoSEQ multiplex PCR; TCRdb has only the in-frame clones, and not every one. The sample has approximately 2.1 million clones; approximately 95% are singletons. General study findings and limits: The study's rarefaction showed incomplete sorted-subset sequencing despite large depth. Memory subsets had estimated richness that was generally smaller than that of naive subsets. Non-shared clonotypes were found to have lower generation probabilities than the clonotypes that were shared by all four of the sorted-subset donors.

Germline lookup yields CDR1 SGHRS and CDR2 YFSETQ. The V end lost 3 bases, the J end lost 1 base, and 11 bases lay between the germline ends. This CDR3 is 15 amino acids long. Specimen: naive CD4+ T cells from PBMCs. The sample's subset: CD45RA+ positively selected. The genes are TRBV5-1 and TRBJ1-3; unclear D gene. The clonotype was recovered from a man between 18 and 29 years old in good health. Some clones in this sample may be carry-over from other donors' samples. CDR3 sequence (DNA): TGCGCCAGCAGCTCCGGCGGACCTTCTGGAAACACCATATATTTT. Its translation: CASSSGGPSGNTIYF.